These 2 T cell receptor beta chains were sequenced from one sample in a study of Ad26.COV2.S vaccination and SARS-CoV-2 variants. Treatment noted: over 15 received Ad26.COV2.S at low or high dose, single or two shots; about 5 received placebo; per-sample allocation not given. At day 63 after the first vaccine or placebo injection, samples were drawn. Profiled with immunoSEQ multiplex PCR; TCRdb holds only in-frame clones, not every one. The sample contains under 400,000 clones, roughly 87% of which appear only once. Here the sequenced sample was peripheral blood, taken in a trial of Ad26.COV2.S vaccine versus placebo. Source of these receptors: a person between 18 and 59 years old who received the Ad26.COV2.S COVID-19 vaccine or a placebo.

Of note for this clone: The junction differs from germline at one of its ends, possibly a read error. This sequence joins TRBV6-1 and TRBJ1-1; D is possibly TRBD1 (5 bases). Germline assignment: CDR1 MNHNS and CDR2 SASEGT. The CDR3 has 14 residues. CDR3 nucleotides: TGTGCCAGCAGTGAAGCGCTCGTTGTCAGGGACGTTCTCTTT. Translation: CASSEALVVRDVLF.

The genes are TRBV13 and TRBJ2-5; D possibly uses TRBD1 or TRBD2 (5 bases each). CDR1 and CDR2 (germline): PRHDT, FYEKMQ (reference sequence). This CDR3 spans 15 amino acids. V gave up 5 bases and J gave up 2 bases, with 15 bases separating them. For the CDR3, the DNA is TGTGCCAGCAGCGGGACCTCAGAGGGGCAAGAGACCCAGTACTTC. Translated, it gives CASSGTSEGQETQYF.